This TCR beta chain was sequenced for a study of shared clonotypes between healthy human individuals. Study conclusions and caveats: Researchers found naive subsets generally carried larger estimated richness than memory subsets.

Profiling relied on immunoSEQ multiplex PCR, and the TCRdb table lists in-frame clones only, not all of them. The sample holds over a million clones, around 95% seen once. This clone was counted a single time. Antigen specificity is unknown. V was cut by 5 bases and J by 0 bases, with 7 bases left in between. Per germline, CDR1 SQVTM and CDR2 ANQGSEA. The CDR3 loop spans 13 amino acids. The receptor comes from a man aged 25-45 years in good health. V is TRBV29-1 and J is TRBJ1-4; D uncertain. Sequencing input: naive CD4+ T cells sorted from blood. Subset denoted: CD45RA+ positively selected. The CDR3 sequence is CSVRDTTNEKLFF. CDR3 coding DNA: TGCAGCGTTCGGGATACAACTAATGAAAAACTGTTTTTT.